This T cell receptor beta chain originates from a study of response to subunit inactivated influenza vaccine. This clonotype was detected a few times. Germline-derived CDR1 and CDR2 are SEHNR and FQNEAQ (reference sequence). J gave up 3 bases and V 5 bases, and 6 bases lay outside the gene matches. CDR3 size: 14 residues. TCRdb called the RT-PCR reads again in MiXCR, with one record for every CDR3 protein. The repertoire holds some 180,000 distinct CDR3 sequences, with around 9.2% as singletons. The chain joins TRBV7-9 to TRBJ1-1; 7 nucleotides align to TRBD1. This sequence originates from a man aged 45 to 65 who received an inactivated influenza vaccine. Source: non-naive T cells sorted from PBMCs, taken on the day of vaccination. The CDR3, as DNA: TGTGCCAGCAGCGTACAGGGGTATCACACTGAAGCTTTCTTT. Protein: CASSVQGYHTEAFF.